This T cell receptor (beta chain) was sequenced in a study of beta chain features in type 1 diabetes. As for the study in general: Age and gender were similar between patients and healthy donors, as were cell yields. Notes on the study in general: Across all four CD4+ subsets, people with type 1 diabetes showed modestly shorter TCRB CDR3s. Resolution of whether HLA type affects TCRB rearrangement was not achieved here.

Sorted populations were all over 95% pure. The CDR3 has 15 amino acids. V shed 5 bases and J 4 bases; nucleotides not matched to a gene: 3. Germline CDR1 is SGHAT and CDR2 is FQNNGV. Reverse transcription of all isolated RNA meant that expressed TCRB transcripts were sequenced. Method: immunoSEQ multiplex PCR; TCRdb's copy keeps in-frame clones and lacks some. The repertoire holds around 40,000 clones, with around 50% as singletons. On this clone itself: Its antigen is unidentified.

The TCR originated in a woman in her late teens or twenties in good health. The V and J genes are TRBV11-2 and TRBJ2-2; 11 positions match TRBD1. The specimen was Tregs from blood. This CDR3 reads CASSVGQGVTGELFF. The DNA of the CDR3 is TGTGCCAGCAGCGTGGGACAGGGGGTCACCGGGGAGCTGTTTTTT.